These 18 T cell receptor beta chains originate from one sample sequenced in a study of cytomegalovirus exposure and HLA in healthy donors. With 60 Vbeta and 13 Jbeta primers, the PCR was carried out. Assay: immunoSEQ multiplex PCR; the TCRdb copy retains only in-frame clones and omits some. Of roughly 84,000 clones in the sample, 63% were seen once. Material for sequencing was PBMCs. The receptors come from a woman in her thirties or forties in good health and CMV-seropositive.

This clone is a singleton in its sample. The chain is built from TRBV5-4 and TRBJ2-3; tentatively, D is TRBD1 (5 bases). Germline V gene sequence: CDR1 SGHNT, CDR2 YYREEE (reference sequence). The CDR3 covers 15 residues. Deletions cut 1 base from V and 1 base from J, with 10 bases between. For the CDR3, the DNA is TGTGCCAGCAGCTTGAGGGGCAGGCGCACAGATACGCAGTATTTT. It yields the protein CASSLRGRRTDTQYF. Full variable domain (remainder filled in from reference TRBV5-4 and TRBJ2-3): ETGVTQSPTHLIKTRGQQVTLRCSSQSGHNTVSWYQQALGQGPQFIFQYYREEENGRGNFPPRFSGLQFPNYSSELNVNALELDDSALYLCASSLRGRRTDTQYFGPGTRLTVL.

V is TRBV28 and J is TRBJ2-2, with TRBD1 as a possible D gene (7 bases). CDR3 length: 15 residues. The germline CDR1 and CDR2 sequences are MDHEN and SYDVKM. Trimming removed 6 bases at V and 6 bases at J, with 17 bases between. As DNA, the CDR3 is TGTGCCAGCAGCCCAGGGGGAGGATTTCCCGGGGAGCTGTTTTTT. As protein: CASSPGGGFPGELFF. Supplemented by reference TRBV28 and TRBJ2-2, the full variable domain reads DVKVTQSSRYLVKRTGEKVFLECVQDMDHENMFWYRQDPGLGLRLIYFSYDVKMKEKGDIPEGYSVSREKKERFSLILESASTNQTSMYLCASSPGGGFPGELFFGEGSRLTVL.

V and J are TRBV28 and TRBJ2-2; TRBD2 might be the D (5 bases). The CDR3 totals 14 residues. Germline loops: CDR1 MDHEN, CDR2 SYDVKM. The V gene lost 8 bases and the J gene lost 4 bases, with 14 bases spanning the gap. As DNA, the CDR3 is TGTGCCAGCCGATTTGTAGGGAGCACCGGGGAGCTGTTTTTT. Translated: CASRFVGSTGELFF.

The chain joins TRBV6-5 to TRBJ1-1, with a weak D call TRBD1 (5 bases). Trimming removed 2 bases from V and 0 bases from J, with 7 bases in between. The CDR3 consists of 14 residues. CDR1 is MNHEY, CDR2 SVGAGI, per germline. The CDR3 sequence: CASSYDSLNTEAFF. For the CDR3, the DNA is TGTGCCAGCAGTTACGACAGCTTGAACACTGAAGCTTTCTTT.

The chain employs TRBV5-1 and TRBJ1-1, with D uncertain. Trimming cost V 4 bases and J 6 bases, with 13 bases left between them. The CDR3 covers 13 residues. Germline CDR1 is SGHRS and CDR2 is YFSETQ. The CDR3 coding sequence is TGCGCCAGCAGCCCGGACGGGGTCTCTGAAGCTTTCTTT. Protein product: CASSPDGVSEAFF.

CDR3 amino acids: CASSWDRGSYEQYF. The CDR3 DNA is TGTGCCAGCAGCTGGGACAGGGGGTCCTACGAGCAGTACTTC. V is TRBV5-6 and J is TRBJ2-7, with 11 nucleotides matching TRBD1. The V gene end was trimmed by 3 bases and the J gene end by 1 base; junction bases not matched to a gene: 0. Germline assignment: CDR1 SGHDT and CDR2 YYEEEE. CDR3 length equals 14 residues.

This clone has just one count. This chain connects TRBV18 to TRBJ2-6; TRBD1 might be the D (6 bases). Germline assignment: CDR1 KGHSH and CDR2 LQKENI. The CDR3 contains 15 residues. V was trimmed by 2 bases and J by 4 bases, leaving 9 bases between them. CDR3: CASSPVGAGANVLTF. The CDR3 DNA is TGTGCCAGCTCACCAGTGGGGGCCGGGGCCAACGTCCTGACTTTC.

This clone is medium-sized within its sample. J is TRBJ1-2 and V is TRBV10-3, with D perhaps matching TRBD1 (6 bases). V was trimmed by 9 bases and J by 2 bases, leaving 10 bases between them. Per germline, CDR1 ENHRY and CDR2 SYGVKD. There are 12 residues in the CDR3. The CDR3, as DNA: TGTGCCATTCAGCAGGGGAACTATGGCTACACCTTC. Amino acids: CAIQQGNYGYTF.

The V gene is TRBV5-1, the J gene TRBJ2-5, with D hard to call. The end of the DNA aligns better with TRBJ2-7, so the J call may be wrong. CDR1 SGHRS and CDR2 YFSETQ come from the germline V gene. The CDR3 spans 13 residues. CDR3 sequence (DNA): TGCGCCAGCAGCTTGGATCAGGACTACGAGCAGTACTTC. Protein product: CASSLDQDYEQYF.

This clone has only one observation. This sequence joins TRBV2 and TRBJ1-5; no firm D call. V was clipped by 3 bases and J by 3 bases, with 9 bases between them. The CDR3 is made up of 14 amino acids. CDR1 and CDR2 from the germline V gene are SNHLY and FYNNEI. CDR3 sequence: CASSDEPLNQPQHF. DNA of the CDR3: TGTGCCAGCAGTGATGAGCCCCTCAATCAGCCCCAGCATTTT.

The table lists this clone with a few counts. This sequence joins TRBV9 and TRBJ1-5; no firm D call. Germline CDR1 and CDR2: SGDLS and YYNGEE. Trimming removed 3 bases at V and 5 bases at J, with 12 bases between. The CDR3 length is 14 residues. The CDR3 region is CASSENLDYQPQHF. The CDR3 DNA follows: TGTGCCAGCAGCGAAAACCTAGACTATCAGCCCCAGCATTTT.

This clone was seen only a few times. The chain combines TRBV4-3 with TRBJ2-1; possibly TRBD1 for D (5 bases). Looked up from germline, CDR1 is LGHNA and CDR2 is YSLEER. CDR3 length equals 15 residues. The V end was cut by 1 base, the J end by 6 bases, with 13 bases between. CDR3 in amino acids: CASSQVWFGANEQFF. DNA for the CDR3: TGCGCCAGCAGCCAAGTCTGGTTTGGGGCCAATGAGCAGTTCTTC.

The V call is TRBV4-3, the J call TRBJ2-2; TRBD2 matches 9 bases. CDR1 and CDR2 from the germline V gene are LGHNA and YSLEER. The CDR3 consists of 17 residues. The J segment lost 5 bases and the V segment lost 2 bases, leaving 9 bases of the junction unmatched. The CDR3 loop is CASSQRRAGGGTGELFF. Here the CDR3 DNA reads TGCGCCAGCAGCCAACGGCGAGCGGGAGGAGGGACCGGGGAGCTGTTTTTT.

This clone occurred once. The CDR3, as DNA: TGTGCCAGCGGGGATCCGACAGATCACTATGGCTACACCTTC. Its translation is CASGDPTDHYGYTF. The rearrangement links TRBV2 to TRBJ1-2; TRBD1 is a possible D gene (5 bases). The CDR3 spans 14 residues. V gave up 8 bases and J gave up 3 bases, with 16 bases separating them. Germline assignment: CDR1 SNHLY and CDR2 FYNNEI.

The DNA of the CDR3 is TGCGCCAGCAGGGCTCGGACTAGCGGCACAGATACGCAGTATTTT. The encoded protein is CASRARTSGTDTQYF. The J gene is TRBJ2-3, the V gene TRBV10-1; 9 positions agree with TRBD2. V lost 6 bases and J lost 1; bases outside the gene matches: 5. The CDR3 sequence is 15 residues long. Looked up from germline, CDR1 is WNHNN and CDR2 is SYGVQD (reference sequence).

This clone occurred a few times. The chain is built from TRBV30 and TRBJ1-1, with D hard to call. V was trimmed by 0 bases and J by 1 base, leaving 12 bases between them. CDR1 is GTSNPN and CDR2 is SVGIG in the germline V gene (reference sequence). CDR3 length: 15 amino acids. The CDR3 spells CAWSVKRGKNTEAFF. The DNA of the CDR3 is TGTGCCTGGAGTGTCAAACGGGGAAAGAACACTGAAGCTTTCTTT.

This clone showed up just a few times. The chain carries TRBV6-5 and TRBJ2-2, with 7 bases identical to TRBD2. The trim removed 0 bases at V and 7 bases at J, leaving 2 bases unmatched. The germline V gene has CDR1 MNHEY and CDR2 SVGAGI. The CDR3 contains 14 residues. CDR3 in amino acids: CASSYSGRVGELFF. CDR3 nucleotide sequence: TGTGCCAGCAGTTACTCAGGGAGGGTCGGGGAGCTGTTTTTT.

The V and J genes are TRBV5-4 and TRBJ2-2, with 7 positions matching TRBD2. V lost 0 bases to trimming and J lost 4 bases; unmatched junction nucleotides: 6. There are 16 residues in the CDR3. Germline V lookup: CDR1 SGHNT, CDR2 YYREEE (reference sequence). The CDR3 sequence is CASSLGGGSFTGELFF. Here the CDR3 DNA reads TGTGCCAGCAGCTTGGGAGGCGGGAGTTTCACCGGGGAGCTGTTTTTT.